The clone carrying this T cell receptor beta chain was detected only once. Its specificity is unknown. The CDR3 length is 11 residues. The V gene lost 3 bases and the J gene lost 9 bases, with 9 bases spanning the gap. Germline assignment: CDR1 SQVTM and CDR2 ANQGSEA. The data derive from a study of molecular identifiers for immune sequencing clone quantification. TCRdb analysed the PCR reads with MiXCR anew, one entry per CDR3 protein. The sample contains fewer than 25,000 distinct CDR3 sequences, under 20% of which appear only once. Study observations and caveats: Clone sizes could be underestimated for highly expanded clones when identical TCR molecules share a barcode.

The V gene is TRBV29-1, the J gene TRBJ2-1; D is perhaps TRBD2 (5 bases). The source is a human donor in good health. Some libraries in this study had Jurkat cell RNA spiked in. Sequencing used naive CD8+ T cells from blood, with Jurkat cell RNA spiked in. Indicated subset: FACS-sorted CD8+CD4-CCR7+CD45RA+ naive T cells. The chain's CDR3 is CSVEEAIEQFF. For the CDR3, the DNA is TGCAGCGTTGAGGAGGCAATTGAGCAGTTCTTC.